This passage covers 31 T cell receptor beta chains from one sample sequenced in a study of T cell changes during pregnancy in multiple sclerosis. The protocol was immunoSEQ multiplex PCR, while the TCRdb copy is restricted to in-frame clones and leaves out a portion. The sample has roughly 110,000 clones; 92% are singletons. The input for sequencing was peripheral blood, taken in the third trimester of pregnancy. These receptors all come from a female donor in good health, enrolled as a control in a pregnancy study.

The count of this clone is one. The chain recombines TRBV15 with TRBJ2-3; D is uncertain. The V gene lost 4 bases and the J gene lost 9 bases, with 11 bases spanning the gap. The CDR3 contains 12 residues. Per germline, CDR1 LNHNV and CDR2 YYDKDF (reference sequence). The CDR3: CATSKAEWTQYF. CDR3 sequence (DNA): TGTGCCACCAGCAAAGCCGAATGGACGCAGTATTTT.

This chain joins TRBV5-6 and TRBJ2-7; TRBD1 matches 7 bases. The CDR3 totals 15 residues. Germline V gene lookup returns CDR1 SGHDT and CDR2 YYEEEE. The J segment lost 3 bases and the V segment lost 3 bases, leaving 9 bases of the junction unmatched. The CDR3 coding sequence is TGTGCCAGCAGCTCCCACCGGGACAGTGACTACGAGCAGTACTTC. It yields the protein CASSSHRDSDYEQYF.

The gene calls are TRBV7-3 and TRBJ1-1; D unresolved. The CDR3 sequence is 14 residues long. V lost 1 base and J 1 base, leaving 7 bases between the germline ends. Germline CDR1 is SGHTA and CDR2 is FQGTGA. The CDR3 reads CASSLSGGNTEAFF. CDR3 DNA sequence: TGTGCCAGCAGCTTAAGCGGCGGGAACACTGAAGCTTTCTTT.

This chain links TRBV5-1 with TRBJ1-6, with 7 bases that match TRBD1. With V trimmed by 0 bases and J by 10 bases, 7 bases remained unmatched. CDR3 length: 15 amino acids. Germline CDR1 is SGHRS and CDR2 is YFSETQ. The CDR3 DNA reads as TGCGCCAGCAGCTTGGACCCCGGGACAGACTCACCCCTCCACTTT. This encodes CASSLDPGTDSPLHF.

This rearrangement joins TRBV11-2 to TRBJ2-7; D is possibly TRBD1 (6 bases). Germline CDR1 is SGHAT and CDR2 is FQNNGV. There are 13 residues in the CDR3. Trimming stripped 3 bases from V and 3 bases from J, with 9 bases between. DNA of the CDR3: TGTGCCAGCAGCTTGAGAGGGGGCTACGAGCAGTACTTC. Residues: CASSLRGGYEQYF.

The genes are TRBV6-6 and TRBJ1-5, with D hard to call. Trimming left V 0 bases short and J 2 bases short, with 11 bases between. This CDR3 has 16 amino acids. Germline values: CDR1 MNHNY, CDR2 SVGAGI (reference sequence). CDR3 amino acids: CASSYSYVGGNQPQHF. The CDR3 nucleotides are TGTGCCAGCAGTTACTCGTACGTCGGAGGCAATCAGCCCCAGCATTTT.

The genes are TRBV5-1 and TRBJ1-2; D may be TRBD1 (5 bases). Germline V gene data show CDR1 as SGHRS and CDR2 as YFSETQ. Trimming stripped 6 bases from V and 0 bases from J, with 9 bases between. This CDR3 contains 13 residues. This chain's CDR3 is CASTPGANYGYTF. The CDR3 region has the DNA TGCGCCAGCACCCCGGGGGCTAACTATGGCTACACCTTC.

The gene calls are TRBV7-6 and TRBJ2-1; 12 positions agree with TRBD2. The CDR3 runs 17 residues. The ends lost 5 bases at V and 4 bases at J; junction bases unmatched: 9. Germline-derived CDR1 and CDR2 are SGHVS and FNYEAQ. DNA for the CDR3: TGTGCCAGCAGCCCGACTAGCGGGGGAAGCGGGTACAATGAGCAGTTCTTC. It translates to CASSPTSGGSGYNEQFF.

The rearrangement joins TRBV2 to TRBJ2-7, with TRBD1 matching over 8 bases. CDR1 and CDR2 (germline): SNHLY, FYNNEI. The J segment lost 7 bases and the V segment lost 6 bases, leaving 8 bases of the junction unmatched. This CDR3 is 13 amino acids long. The CDR3 loop is CASRLGQGREQYF. The CDR3 coding sequence is TGTGCCAGCAGATTAGGACAGGGACGGGAGCAGTACTTC.

The genes are TRBV27 and TRBJ1-2; 7 nucleotides agree with TRBD1. The CDR3 sequence is 15 residues long. V shed 6 bases and J 7 bases; nucleotides not matched to a gene: 14. CDR1 and CDR2 (germline): MNHEY, SMNVEV (reference sequence). DNA for the CDR3: TGTGCCAGCAGACTGCAGGGGGGATTTTCAACTGGCTACACCTTC. Translated, it gives CASRLQGGFSTGYTF.

Here the CDR3 DNA reads TGCGCCAGCAGCCAAGGACAGGATCCTCTCTACGAGCAGTACTTC. As protein: CASSQGQDPLYEQYF. The chain has TRBV4-3 and TRBJ2-7; possible D gene TRBD1, 6 bases. Trimming removed 1 base from V and 3 bases from J, with 13 bases in between. The CDR3 length is 15 residues. Germline V gene sequence: CDR1 LGHNA, CDR2 YSLEER.

In its sample, this clone was seen once. The chain uses TRBV27 and TRBJ2-3; 7 nucleotides line up with TRBD2. CDR3 size: 16 residues. Germline trimming cut 2 bases from V and 0 bases from J; bases unmatched to any gene: 5. Looked up from germline, CDR1 is MNHEY and CDR2 is SMNVEV (reference sequence). The CDR3 reads CASSLMWGGSTDTQYF. As DNA, the CDR3 is TGTGCCAGCAGTTTAATGTGGGGGGGAAGCACAGATACGCAGTATTTT.

This chain links TRBV7-3 with TRBJ1-2; no firm D call. The CDR3 is made up of 15 amino acids. Trimming stripped 5 bases from V and 0 bases from J, with 13 bases between. Germline CDR1 SGHTA, CDR2 FQGTGA. This CDR3 reads CASSLAEGSNYGYTF. The CDR3 DNA follows: TGTGCCAGCAGCCTTGCGGAGGGCTCTAACTATGGCTACACCTTC.

The gene calls are TRBV6-1 and TRBJ1-2; D is unresolved. Germline V gene sequence: CDR1 MNHNS, CDR2 SASEGT. The CDR3 consists of 15 residues. Trimming removed 2 bases at V and 0 bases at J, with 10 bases between. The CDR3 nucleotides read TGTGCCAGCAGTGAAACCTGGTCAGCTAACTATGGCTACACCTTC. This sequence encodes CASSETWSANYGYTF.

The chain joins TRBV6-5 to TRBJ1-1; 8 bases align to TRBD1. Germline V CDR1 and CDR2: MNHEY, SVGAGI. V shed 6 bases and J 4 bases; nucleotides not matched to a gene: 7. The CDR3 has 14 residues. CDR3: CASRQTGESTEAFF. The CDR3 coding sequence is TGTGCCAGCAGGCAGACAGGGGAATCCACTGAAGCTTTCTTT.

J is TRBJ1-2 and V is TRBV19, with D hard to call. CDR1 and CDR2 (germline): LNHDA, SQIVND (reference sequence). With 5 bases removed from V and 2 bases from J, the gap between germline ends came to 9 bases. CDR3 length equals 13 residues. In DNA form, the CDR3 reads TGTGCCAGTAGTTTCCAGGCAAACTATGGCTACACCTTC. It translates to CASSFQANYGYTF.

The chain joins TRBV18 to TRBJ2-7; 7 nucleotides agree with TRBD1. The V segment lost 3 bases and the J segment 4 bases; nucleotides outside the gene matches: 15. Germline lookup yields CDR1 KGHSH and CDR2 LQKENI. The CDR3 runs to 17 residues. CDR3 loop: CASSPPVSRTGTYEQYF. For the CDR3, the DNA is TGTGCCAGCTCACCTCCTGTTTCGAGGACAGGTACTTACGAGCAGTACTTC.

The chain employs TRBV27 and TRBJ1-6; 8 nucleotides match TRBD1. Trimming cost V 6 bases and J 5 bases; bases outside gene matches: 12. Germline CDR1 and CDR2: MNHEY and SMNVEV (reference sequence). The CDR3 sequence is 17 residues long. The CDR3 loop is CASSHSTGGFDNSPLHF. CDR3 bases: TGTGCCAGCAGCCACAGTACAGGGGGTTTCGATAATTCACCCCTCCACTTT.

This clone was seen just once. Here the CDR3 reads CASSPGTEPYNEQFF. In DNA, the CDR3 is TGTGCCAGCAGCCCCGGGACAGAGCCCTACAATGAGCAGTTCTTC. J is TRBJ2-1 and V is TRBV6-5; 7 bases align to TRBD1. Germline V CDR1 and CDR2: MNHEY, SVGAGI. The length of the CDR3 is 15 residues. Germline trimming cut 6 bases from V and 2 bases from J; bases unmatched to any gene: 7.

This chain uses TRBV9 with TRBJ1-6; D not resolved. CDR1 and CDR2 (germline): SGDLS, YYNGEE. The CDR3 runs to 17 residues. V was trimmed by 0 bases and J by 0 bases, leaving 10 bases between them. CDR3 sequence: CASSVAAGSSYNSPLHF. As DNA, the CDR3 is TGTGCCAGCAGCGTAGCTGCGGGAAGCTCCTATAATTCACCCCTCCACTTT.

The chain is built from TRBV18 and TRBJ2-4; D is possibly TRBD2 (6 bases). The length of the CDR3 is 12 residues. V shed 2 bases and J shed 14 bases, with 13 bases lying between them. The germline gives CDR1 KGHSH, CDR2 LQKENI. CDR3 sequence: CASSPITGGEYF. The CDR3 nucleotides are TGTGCCAGCTCACCAATAACAGGCGGGGAGTACTTC.

The chain employs TRBV7-2 and TRBJ1-2; perhaps TRBD1 as D (5 bases). Trimming removed 0 bases from V and 7 bases from J, with 12 bases in between. CDR1 SGHTA and CDR2 FQGNSA come from the germline V gene. The CDR3 has 14 amino acids. In DNA form, the CDR3 reads TGTGCCAGCAGCTTAGCGGGGGGTAGCAGTGGCTACACCTTC. It yields the protein CASSLAGGSSGYTF.

The rearrangement joins TRBV12-5 to TRBJ2-1; D is possibly TRBD2 (6 bases). V was clipped by 4 bases and J by 7 bases, with 14 bases between them. Germline V CDR1 and CDR2: LGHNT, FRNRAP. The CDR3 is made up of 14 amino acids. DNA of the CDR3: TGTGCTAGTGGTTGGGGGACTCTCGAGAATGAGCAGTTCTTC. The encoded protein is CASGWGTLENEQFF.

The chain uses TRBV7-2 and TRBJ1-2, with 7 bases identical to TRBD1. The trim removed 1 base at V and 10 bases at J, leaving 6 bases unmatched. Germline CDR1 SGHTA, CDR2 FQGNSA. The CDR3 consists of 13 residues. The CDR3 coding sequence is TGTGCCAGCAGCTTAGATCTCGGGACAGCCTACACCTTC. Its translation is CASSLDLGTAYTF.

The V call is TRBV2, the J call TRBJ2-7, with 8 bases identical to TRBD2. J gave up 4 bases and V 7 bases, and 6 bases lay outside the gene matches. Per germline, CDR1 SNHLY and CDR2 FYNNEI. This CDR3 contains 13 residues. The CDR3 DNA follows: TGTGCCAGCAACTACGGGGGGGCTTACGAGCAGTACTTC. The encoded protein is CASNYGGAYEQYF.

The CDR3, as DNA: TGCGCCAGCAGCTTGTCGGGTGTCGAAGGCTACACCTTC. It specifies CASSLSGVEGYTF. The rearrangement joins TRBV5-1 to TRBJ1-2; D unclear. The length of the CDR3 is 13 residues. V lost 1 base to trimming and J lost 8 bases, with 12 bases between them. The germline V gene encodes CDR1 SGHRS and CDR2 YFSETQ.

This chain joins TRBV30 and TRBJ1-2; 7 bases are shared with TRBD1. This CDR3 region has 13 residues. Germline assignment: CDR1 GTSNPN and CDR2 SVGIG (reference sequence). V gave up 5 bases and J gave up 8 bases; unmatched junction bases: 11. The CDR3 sequence is CAWVGDSSLGYTF. CDR3 nucleotide sequence: TGTGCCTGGGTAGGGGACAGTTCTCTCGGCTACACCTTC.

Here the CDR3 reads CASSSSGRSSYNEQFF. The CDR3 region has the DNA TGTGCCAGCAGCTCCTCGGGGAGGAGCTCCTACAATGAGCAGTTCTTC. This chain uses TRBV7-9 with TRBJ2-1, with D possibly TRBD2 on 6 matching bases. CDR1 is SEHNR, CDR2 FQNEAQ, per germline (reference sequence). The CDR3 consists of 16 residues. Trimming took off 4 bases at V and 0 bases at J, with 13 bases between the two ends. The variable domain in full, with the rest retrieved from reference TRBV7-9 and TRBJ2-1, is DTGVSQNPRHKITKRGQNVTFRCDPISEHNRLYWYRQTLGQGPEFLTYFQNEAQLEKSRLLSDRFSAERPKGSFSTLEIQRTEQGDSAMYLCASSSSGRSSYNEQFFGPGTRLTVL.

The chain carries TRBV4-2 and TRBJ2-1; D not resolved. Trimming removed 0 bases at V and 4 bases at J, with 13 bases between. Per germline, CDR1 LGHNA and CDR2 YNFKEQ. CDR3 length equals 16 residues. This chain's CDR3 is CASSQDLGIRYNEQFF. Written as DNA, the CDR3 is TGTGCCAGCAGCCAAGATCTTGGCATTCGATACAATGAGCAGTTCTTC.

The chain is built from TRBV6-6 and TRBJ1-2, with D hard to call. Trimming stripped 5 bases from V and 11 bases from J, with 15 bases between. This CDR3 has 12 residues. Looked up from germline, CDR1 is MNHNY and CDR2 is SVGAGI (reference sequence). The DNA of the CDR3 is TGTGCCAGCAGTCCTTTACAACCGGGGTACACCTTC. It yields the protein CASSPLQPGYTF.

V and J are TRBV19 and TRBJ1-2; possibly TRBD1 for D (6 bases). Germline V gene lookup returns CDR1 LNHDA and CDR2 SQIVND (reference sequence). With 2 bases removed from V and 5 bases from J, the gap between germline ends came to 12 bases. The CDR3 has 14 residues. CDR3 in DNA: TGTGCCAGTAGTATACTGACAGGAGTTTATGGCTACACCTTC. This gives the protein CASSILTGVYGYTF.